The 21 T cell receptor beta chains in this list originate from one sample, sequenced in a study of response to subunit inactivated influenza vaccine. From the RT-PCR reads, TCRdb called clonotypes with MiXCR, one entry per CDR3 protein. The repertoire has hundreds of thousands of distinct CDR3 sequences, roughly 18% of them found once; the top ten carry roughly a tenth. The source material was PBMCs from blood, sampled 4 to 6 days after vaccination. These receptors were obtained from a man in his fifties or sixties who received an inactivated influenza vaccine.

The chain has TRBV12-3 or TRBV12-4 and TRBJ2-2; D ambiguous. This CDR3 region has 14 residues. Trimming took off 2 bases at V and 1 base at J, with 5 bases between the two ends. The CDR3 DNA follows: TGTGCCAGCAGTTTAAAATTGAACACCGGGGAGCTGTTTTTT. Translation: CASSLKLNTGELFF.

The chain is built from TRBV7-2 and TRBJ2-3; 11 bases fit TRBD2. With V trimmed by 3 bases and J by 0 bases, 20 bases remained unmatched. The CDR3 runs 22 residues. The germline CDR1 and CDR2 sequences are SGHTA and FQGNSA. Written as DNA, the CDR3 is TGTGCCAGCAGCTTCTGGGGCCATAGCGGGGGGGCCGCGAAGATTAGCACAGATACGCAGTATTTT. Translated: CASSFWGHSGGAAKISTDTQYF.

The chain recombines TRBV27 with TRBJ2-2; D is possibly TRBD1 or TRBD2 (6 bases each). Looked up from germline, CDR1 is MNHEY and CDR2 is SMNVEV (reference sequence). The CDR3 totals 17 residues. Trimming cost V 2 bases and J 4 bases, with 17 bases left between them. In DNA form, the CDR3 reads TGTGCCAGCAGTTTAATCAGATCGGGGGCGGGCACCGGGGAGCTGTTTTTT. Protein sequence: CASSLIRSGAGTGELFF.

The chain couples TRBV7-2 to TRBJ2-5; D is unclear. This CDR3 region has 15 residues. CDR1 is SGHTA and CDR2 is FQGNSA in the germline V gene. The V end was cut by 2 bases, the J end by 5 bases, with 15 bases between. The CDR3 is CASSLNSFAGETQYF. The DNA for the CDR3 is TGTGCCAGCAGCTTAAATTCATTCGCTGGGGAGACCCAGTACTTC.

This clonotype has more than one count but fewer than ten. The gene calls are TRBV7-2 and TRBJ1-2; D not resolved. Trimming removed 2 bases at V and 2 bases at J, with 3 bases between. This CDR3 region has 12 residues. Germline-derived CDR1 and CDR2 are SGHTA and FQGNSA. The DNA for the CDR3 is TGTGCCAGCAGCTTAAACAACTATGGCTACACCTTC. This translates into CASSLNNYGYTF.

This clonotype was seen only a few times. The rearrangement joins TRBV7-9 to TRBJ2-5; TRBD1 or TRBD2 may be the D gene (5 bases each). Trimming removed 1 base at V and 5 bases at J, with 20 bases between. Looked up from germline, CDR1 is SEHNR and CDR2 is FQNEAQ (reference sequence). The CDR3 is 17 amino acids. CDR3: CASSLVYGASGMETQYF. The CDR3 bases are TGTGCCAGCAGCTTAGTATACGGGGCCTCAGGAATGGAGACCCAGTACTTC. The whole variable domain, remainder taken from reference TRBV7-9 and TRBJ2-5, is DTGVSQNPRHKITKRGQNVTFRCDPISEHNRLYWYRQTLGQGPEFLTYFQNEAQLEKSRLLSDRFSAERPKGSFSTLEIQRTEQGDSAMYLCASSLVYGASGMETQYFGPGTRLLVL.

The chain is built from TRBV10-3 and TRBJ1-2; the match to TRBD1 covers 7 bases. V shed 3 bases, J shed 7 bases, and the junction held 8 bases outside the gene matches. Germline V gives CDR1 ENHRY, CDR2 SYGVKD. The CDR3 has 14 amino acids. CDR3: CAISDLRGHGGYTF. The CDR3 region has the DNA TGTGCCATCAGTGATTTGAGGGGGCACGGTGGCTACACCTTC.

This clonotype was counted once. The V call is TRBV7-8, the J call TRBJ2-4; 14 nucleotides agree with TRBD2. The CDR3 has 17 residues. Germline values: CDR1 SGHVS, CDR2 FQNEAQ. Trimming at V came to 5 bases and at J to 4 bases, leaving 7 bases not matched to a gene. The DNA of the CDR3 is TGTGCCAGCAGCGCAGGACTAGCGGGGGGTCCAAAAAACATTCAGTACTTC. Translated: CASSAGLAGGPKNIQYF.

The chain is built from TRBV15 and TRBJ2-5, with a weak D call TRBD1 (6 bases). The CDR3 spans 15 residues. Germline CDR1 is LNHNV and CDR2 is YYDKDF (reference sequence). V lost 0 bases, J lost 4 bases, and 12 bases lay in between. CDR3 sequence reads: CATSRERQEAETQYF. In DNA form, the CDR3 reads TGTGCCACCAGCAGAGAACGACAGGAAGCAGAGACCCAGTACTTC.

The chain links TRBV27 to TRBJ2-5; D ambiguous. Germline V gene lookup returns CDR1 MNHEY and CDR2 SMNVEV (reference sequence). Trimming pared 6 bases from V and 5 bases from J, leaving 13 bases between. The CDR3 covers 13 residues. The CDR3 coding sequence is TGTGCCAGCAGGAAAACGGTCGGCGAGACCCAGTACTTC. The encoded protein is CASRKTVGETQYF.

In this sample, this clonotype turned up many times. The V gene is TRBV18, the J gene TRBJ1-1, with D possibly being TRBD1 (5 bases). CDR3 size: 14 residues. Trimming stripped 5 bases from V and 1 base from J, with 11 bases between. Per germline, CDR1 KGHSH and CDR2 LQKENI. DNA of the CDR3: TGTGCCAGCTCATACACTACAGGGAACACTGAAGCTTTCTTT. It codes for CASSYTTGNTEAFF.

The V call is TRBV11-2, the J call TRBJ2-1, with D possibly matching TRBD2 (6 bases). This CDR3 has 14 residues. Germline CDR1 reads SGHAT; CDR2 reads FQNNGV. V lost 3 bases, J lost 3 bases, and 9 bases lay in between. CDR3 loop: CASSLGTYYNEQFF. In nucleotides, the CDR3 is TGTGCCAGCAGCTTGGGGACTTACTACAATGAGCAGTTCTTC. Full variable domain (rest looked up from reference TRBV11-2 and TRBJ2-1): EAGVAQSPRYKIIEKRQSVAFWCNPISGHATLYWYQQILGQGPKLLIQFQNNGVVDDSQLPKDRFSAERLKGVDSTLKIQPAKLEDSAVYLCASSLGTYYNEQFFGPGTRLTVL.

The chain uses TRBV11-2 and TRBJ2-7; D uncertain. The CDR3 contains 16 residues. Deletions cut 2 bases from V and 4 bases from J, with 18 bases between. The germline CDR1 and CDR2 sequences are SGHAT and FQNNGV. CDR3 nucleotides: TGTGCCAGCAGCTTACCTAAGGATGACAAGAGGTACGAGCAGTACTTC. It encodes CASSLPKDDKRYEQYF.

The V call is TRBV5-1, the J call TRBJ2-7, with TRBD2 matching over 10 bases. The V gene's germline CDR1 is SGHRS and CDR2 YFSETQ. The CDR3 runs to 14 residues. J gave up 6 bases and V 4 bases, and 7 bases lay outside the gene matches. CDR3 DNA: TGCGCCAGCAGCCCGACTAGCGGGTCTGCCGAGCAGTACTTC. Its translation: CASSPTSGSAEQYF.

The table lists this clonotype with many counts. The CDR3 sequence: CASRGDGYEQYF. The CDR3 nucleotides read TGCGCCAGCAGAGGGGATGGCTACGAGCAGTACTTC. The chain is built from TRBV5-1 and TRBJ2-7; perhaps TRBD1 as D (5 bases). Germline V lookup: CDR1 SGHRS, CDR2 YFSETQ. The CDR3 runs 12 residues. Trimming pared 5 bases from V and 3 bases from J, leaving 9 bases between.

V is TRBV28 and J is TRBJ1-6; D is ambiguous. The CDR3 loop spans 18 amino acids. V was shortened by 10 bases and J by 9 bases, with 31 bases between the two germline ends. Looked up from germline, CDR1 is MDHEN and CDR2 is SYDVKM. CDR3 sequence (DNA): TGTGCCACCGGTCGCGCGCGGGGTTTGTTAATTGGAGGTTCACCCCTCCACTTT. Its protein product is CATGRARGLLIGGSPLHF.

This clonotype was detected many times. The V and J genes are TRBV29-1 and TRBJ2-1; 10 bases are a match to TRBD2. CDR1 SQVTM and CDR2 ANQGSEA come from the germline V gene. The CDR3 runs 13 residues. Trimming cost V 7 bases and J 7 bases; bases outside gene matches: 7. The CDR3: CSAGLARWNEQFF. The CDR3 DNA is TGCAGCGCGGGACTAGCGCGTTGGAATGAGCAGTTCTTC.

The chain has TRBV6-1 and TRBJ2-1, with a weak D call TRBD2 (5 bases). Germline V gives CDR1 MNHNS, CDR2 SASEGT. There are 14 residues in the CDR3. The V and J ends lost 6 bases and 6 bases respectively, with 15 bases between them. CDR3 sequence: CASSSRRVSNEQFF. The CDR3 nucleotides read TGTGCCAGCAGCTCTAGGCGGGTTTCCAATGAGCAGTTCTTC.

This clonotype was seen a few times. The chain carries TRBV4-2 and TRBJ2-1, with D possibly TRBD2 on 6 matching bases. Germline CDR1 reads LGHNA; CDR2 reads YNFKEQ. This CDR3 region has 16 residues. The V end was cut by 0 bases, the J end by 0 bases, with 9 bases between. CDR3 protein: CASSQDDGSSYNEQFF. DNA of the CDR3: TGTGCCAGCAGCCAAGACGACGGGAGCTCCTACAATGAGCAGTTCTTC.

This clonotype was counted many times. In DNA, the CDR3 is TGCAGTGCCGAGCTCTACGGGTACAATGAGCAGTTCTTC. Its translation: CSAELYGYNEQFF. This sequence joins TRBV20-1 and TRBJ2-1, with D hard to call. The length of the CDR3 is 13 residues. CDR1 is DFQATT, CDR2 SNEGSKA, per germline (reference sequence). The ends were cut back, 6 bases at V and 4 bases at J, with 13 bases in the middle.

The chain employs TRBV12-3 or TRBV12-4 and TRBJ2-5, with no clear D. This CDR3 is 13 amino acids long. Trimming shortened V by 8 bases and J by 1 base, and 11 bases separated the two germline ends. CDR3 nucleotides: TGTGCCAGCGGCCAGCAGGTCCAAGAGACCCAGTACTTC. Protein sequence: CASGQQVQETQYF.